This T cell receptor beta chain was obtained from a study of T-cell memory formation after mild COVID-19. Study overall: Among the donors, TCR clusters were largely specific to each donor. Study-wide results and caveats: Among clones contracting day 15 to 85, CD4/CD8 was balanced, whereas later expanders leaned CD4+.

The CDR3 consists of 15 residues. Germline CDR1 LGHNA, CDR2 YSLEER. V gave up 1 base and J gave up 0 bases, with 9 bases separating them. This clonotype came up a few times. Its antigen is still unknown. TCRdb independently ran MiXCR on the 5' RACE reads; one entry per CDR3 protein. The profile shows about 110,000 distinct CDR3 sequences, 18% of them singletons. Source material: PBMCs or a T cell subset sorted from them (not recorded which). The receptor was derived from a man younger than 35 who had mild COVID-19 (a few samples of this study predate the infection). Cell type and time point are not known. The chain is built from TRBV4-3 and TRBJ1-2, with D unresolved. CDR3 DNA: TGCGCCAGCAGCCAAGTCCTTGCGGCTAACTATGGCTACACCTTC. This gives the protein CASSQVLAANYGYTF.